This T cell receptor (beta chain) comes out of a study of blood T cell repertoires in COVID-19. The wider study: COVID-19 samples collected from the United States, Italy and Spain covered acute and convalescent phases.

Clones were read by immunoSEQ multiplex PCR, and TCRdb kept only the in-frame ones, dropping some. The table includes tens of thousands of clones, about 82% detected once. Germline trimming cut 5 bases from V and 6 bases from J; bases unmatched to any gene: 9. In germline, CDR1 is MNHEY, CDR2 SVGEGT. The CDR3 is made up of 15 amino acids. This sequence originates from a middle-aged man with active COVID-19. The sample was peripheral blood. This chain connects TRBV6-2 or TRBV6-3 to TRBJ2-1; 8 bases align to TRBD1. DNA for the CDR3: TGTGCCAGCAGTACCGTGACAGGGGTGGTCAATGAGCAGTTCTTC. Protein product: CASSTVTGVVNEQFF.